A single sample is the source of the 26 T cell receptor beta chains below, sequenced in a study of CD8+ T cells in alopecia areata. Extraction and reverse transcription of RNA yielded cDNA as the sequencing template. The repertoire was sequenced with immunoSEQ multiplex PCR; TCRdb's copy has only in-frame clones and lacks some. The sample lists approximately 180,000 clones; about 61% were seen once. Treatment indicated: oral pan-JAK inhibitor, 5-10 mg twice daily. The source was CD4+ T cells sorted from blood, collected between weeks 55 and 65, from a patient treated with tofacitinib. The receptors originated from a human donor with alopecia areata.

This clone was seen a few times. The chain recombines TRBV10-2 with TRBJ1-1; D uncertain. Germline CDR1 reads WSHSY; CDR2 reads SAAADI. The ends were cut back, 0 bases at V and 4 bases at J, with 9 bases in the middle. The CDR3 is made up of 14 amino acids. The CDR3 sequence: CASSESTLTTEAFF. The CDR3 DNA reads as TGCGCCAGCAGTGAGTCGACGTTGACCACTGAAGCTTTCTTT.

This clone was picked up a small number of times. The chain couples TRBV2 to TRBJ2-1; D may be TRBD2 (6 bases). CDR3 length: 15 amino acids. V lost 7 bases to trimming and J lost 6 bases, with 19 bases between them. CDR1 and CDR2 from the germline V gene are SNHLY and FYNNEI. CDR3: CASTLAPGTSNEQFF. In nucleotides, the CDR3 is TGTGCCAGCACCTTAGCCCCCGGGACTTCCAATGAGCAGTTCTTC.

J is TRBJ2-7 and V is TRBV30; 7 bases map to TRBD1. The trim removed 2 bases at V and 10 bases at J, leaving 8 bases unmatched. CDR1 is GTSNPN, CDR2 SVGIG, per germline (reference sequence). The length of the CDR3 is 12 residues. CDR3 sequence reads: CAWSKNRDSQYF. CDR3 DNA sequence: TGTGCCTGGAGTAAGAATCGGGACAGCCAGTACTTC.

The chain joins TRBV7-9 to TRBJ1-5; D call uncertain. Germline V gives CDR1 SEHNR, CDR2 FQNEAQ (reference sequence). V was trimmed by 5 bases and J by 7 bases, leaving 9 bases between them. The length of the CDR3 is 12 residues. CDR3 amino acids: CASSLHGQPQHF. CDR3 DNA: TGTGCCAGCAGCCTCCATGGCCAGCCCCAGCATTTT. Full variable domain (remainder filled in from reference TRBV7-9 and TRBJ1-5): DTGVSQNPRHKITKRGQNVTFRCDPISEHNRLYWYRQTLGQGPEFLTYFQNEAQLEKSRLLSDRFSAERPKGSFSTLEIQRTEQGDSAMYLCASSLHGQPQHFGDGTRLSIL.

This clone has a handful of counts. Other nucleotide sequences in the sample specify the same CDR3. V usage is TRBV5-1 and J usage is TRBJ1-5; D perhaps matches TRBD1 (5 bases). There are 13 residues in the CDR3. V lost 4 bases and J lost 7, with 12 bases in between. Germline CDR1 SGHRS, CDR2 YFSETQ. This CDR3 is CASSEGPGQPQHF. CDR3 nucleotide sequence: TGCGCCAGCAGCGAGGGACCTGGGCAGCCCCAGCATTTT.

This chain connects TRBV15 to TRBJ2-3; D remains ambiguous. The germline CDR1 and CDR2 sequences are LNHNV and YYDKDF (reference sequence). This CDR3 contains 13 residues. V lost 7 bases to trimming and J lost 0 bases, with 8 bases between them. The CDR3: CATKESSTDTQYF. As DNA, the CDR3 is TGTGCCACCAAAGAAAGTAGCACAGATACGCAGTATTTT.

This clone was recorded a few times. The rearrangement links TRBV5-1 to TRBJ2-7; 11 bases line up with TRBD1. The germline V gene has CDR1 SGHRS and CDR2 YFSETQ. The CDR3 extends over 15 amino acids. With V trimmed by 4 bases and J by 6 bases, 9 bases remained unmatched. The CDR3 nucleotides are TGCGCCAGCAGCATGGACAGGGGGCCGATCTCCGAGCAGTACTTC. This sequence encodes CASSMDRGPISEQYF.

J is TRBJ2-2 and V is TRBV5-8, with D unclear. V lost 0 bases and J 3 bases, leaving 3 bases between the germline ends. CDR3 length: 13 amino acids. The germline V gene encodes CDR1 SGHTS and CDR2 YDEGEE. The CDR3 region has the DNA TGTGCCAGCAGCTTGGCTTACACCGGGGAGCTGTTTTTT. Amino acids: CASSLAYTGELFF.

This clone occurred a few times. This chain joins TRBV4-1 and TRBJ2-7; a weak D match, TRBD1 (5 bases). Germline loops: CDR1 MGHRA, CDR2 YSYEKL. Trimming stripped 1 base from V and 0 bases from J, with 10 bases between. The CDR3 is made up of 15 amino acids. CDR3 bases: TGCGCCAGCAGCCAAGCTCGACAGAACTCCTACGAGCAGTACTTC. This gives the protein CASSQARQNSYEQYF.

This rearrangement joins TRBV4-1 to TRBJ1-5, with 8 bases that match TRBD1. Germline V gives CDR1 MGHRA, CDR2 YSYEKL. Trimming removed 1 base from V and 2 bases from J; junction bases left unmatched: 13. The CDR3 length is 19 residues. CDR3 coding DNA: TGCGCCAGCAGCCAAGCAGCCGGACAGGGCTATAGCGGCAATCAGCCCCAGCATTTT. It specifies CASSQAAGQGYSGNQPQHF.

In DNA, the CDR3 is TGCAGCGTTGAGCTCCGGGGTCCGGAGATGGATACGCAGTATTTT. Its protein product is CSVELRGPEMDTQYF. The chain employs TRBV29-1 and TRBJ2-3, with D maybe TRBD2 (5 bases). Trimming pared 3 bases from V and 6 bases from J, leaving 19 bases between. Germline V gives CDR1 SQVTM, CDR2 ANQGSEA. The CDR3 length is 15 residues.

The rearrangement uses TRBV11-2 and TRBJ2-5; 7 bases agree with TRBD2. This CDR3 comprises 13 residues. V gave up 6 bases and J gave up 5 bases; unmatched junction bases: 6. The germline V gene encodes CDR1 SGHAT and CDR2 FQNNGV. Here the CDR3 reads CASSWGGTETQYF. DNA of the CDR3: TGTGCCAGCAGTTGGGGGGGTACCGAGACCCAGTACTTC. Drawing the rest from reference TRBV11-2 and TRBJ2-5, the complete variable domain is EAGVAQSPRYKIIEKRQSVAFWCNPISGHATLYWYQQILGQGPKLLIQFQNNGVVDDSQLPKDRFSAERLKGVDSTLKIQPAKLEDSAVYLCASSWGGTETQYFGPGTRLLVL.

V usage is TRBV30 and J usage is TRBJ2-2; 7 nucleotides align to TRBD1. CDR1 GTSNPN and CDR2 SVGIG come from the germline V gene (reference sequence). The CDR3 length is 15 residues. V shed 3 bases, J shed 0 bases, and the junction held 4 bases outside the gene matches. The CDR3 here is CAWSTGTANTGELFF. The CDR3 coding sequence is TGTGCCTGGAGCACCGGGACAGCGAACACCGGGGAGCTGTTTTTT.

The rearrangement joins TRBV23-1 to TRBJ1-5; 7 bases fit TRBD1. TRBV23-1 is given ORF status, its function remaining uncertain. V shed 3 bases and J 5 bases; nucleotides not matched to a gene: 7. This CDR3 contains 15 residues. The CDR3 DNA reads TGCGCCAGCAGTCACCCTGACAGGGTTGATCAGCCCCAGCATTTT. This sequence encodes CASSHPDRVDQPQHF.

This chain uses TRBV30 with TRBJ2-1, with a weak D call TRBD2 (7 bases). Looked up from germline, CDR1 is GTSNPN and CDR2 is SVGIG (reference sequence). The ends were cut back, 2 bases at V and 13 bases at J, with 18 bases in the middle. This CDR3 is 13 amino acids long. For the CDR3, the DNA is TGTGCCTGGAGTATGGGAGGGGGAATTTCCCAGTTCTTC. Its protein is CAWSMGGGISQFF.

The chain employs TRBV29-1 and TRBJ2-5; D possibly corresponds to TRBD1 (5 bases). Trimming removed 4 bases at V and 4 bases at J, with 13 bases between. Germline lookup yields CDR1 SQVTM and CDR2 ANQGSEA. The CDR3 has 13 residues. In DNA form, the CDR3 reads TGCAGCGTTGTAATTGTAGGGGTAGAGACCCAGTACTTC. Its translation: CSVVIVGVETQYF. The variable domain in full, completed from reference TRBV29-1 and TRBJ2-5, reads SAVISQKPSRDICQRGTSLTIQCQVDSQVTMMFWYRQQPGQSLTLIATANQGSEATYESGFVIDKFPISRPNLTFSTLTVSNMSPEDSSIYLCSVVIVGVETQYFGPGTRLLVL.

The CDR3 region is CASSPRRGAGGDEGNTQYF. The DNA for the CDR3 is TGTGCCAGCAGCCCCCGCCGGGGGGCGGGGGGGGACGAAGGGAATACGCAGTATTTT. V gene TRBV14 combines with J gene TRBJ2-3, with TRBD2 matching over 9 bases. CDR1 SGHDN and CDR2 FVKESK come from the germline V gene. J gave up 7 bases and V 4 bases, and 21 bases lay outside the gene matches. CDR3 size: 19 residues.

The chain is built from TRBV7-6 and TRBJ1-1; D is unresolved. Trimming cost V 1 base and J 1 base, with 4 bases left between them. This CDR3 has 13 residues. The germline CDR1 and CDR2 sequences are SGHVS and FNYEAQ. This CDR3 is CASSLGQNTEAFF. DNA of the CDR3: TGTGCCAGCAGCTTAGGTCAGAACACTGAAGCTTTCTTT.

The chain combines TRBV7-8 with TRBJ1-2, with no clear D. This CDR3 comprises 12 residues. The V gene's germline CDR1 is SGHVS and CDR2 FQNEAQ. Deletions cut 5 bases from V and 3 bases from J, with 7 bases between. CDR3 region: CASSPMDYGYTF. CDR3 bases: TGTGCCAGCAGCCCTATGGACTATGGCTACACCTTC.

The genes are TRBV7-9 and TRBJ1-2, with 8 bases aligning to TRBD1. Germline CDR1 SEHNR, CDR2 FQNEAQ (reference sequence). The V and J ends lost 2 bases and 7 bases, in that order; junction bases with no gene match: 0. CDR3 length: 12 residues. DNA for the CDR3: TGTGCCAGCAGCTTAACAGGGGGTGGCTACACCTTC. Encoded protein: CASSLTGGGYTF. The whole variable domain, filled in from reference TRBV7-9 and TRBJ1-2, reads DTGVSQNPRHKITKRGQNVTFRCDPISEHNRLYWYRQTLGQGPEFLTYFQNEAQLEKSRLLSDRFSAERPKGSFSTLEIQRTEQGDSAMYLCASSLTGGGYTFGSGTRLTVV.

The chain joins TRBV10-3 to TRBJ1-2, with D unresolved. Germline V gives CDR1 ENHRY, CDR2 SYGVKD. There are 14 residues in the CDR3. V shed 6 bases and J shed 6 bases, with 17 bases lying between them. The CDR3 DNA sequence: TGTGCCATCAGGAAGGACGGGCGAGGCGATGGCTACACCTTC. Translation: CAIRKDGRGDGYTF.

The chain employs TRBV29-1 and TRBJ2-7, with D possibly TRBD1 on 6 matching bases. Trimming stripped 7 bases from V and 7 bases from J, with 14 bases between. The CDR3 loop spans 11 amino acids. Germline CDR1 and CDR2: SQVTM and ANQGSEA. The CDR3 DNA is TGCAGCGGCGTGGGGGCCGGAGAGCAGTACTTC. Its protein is CSGVGAGEQYF.

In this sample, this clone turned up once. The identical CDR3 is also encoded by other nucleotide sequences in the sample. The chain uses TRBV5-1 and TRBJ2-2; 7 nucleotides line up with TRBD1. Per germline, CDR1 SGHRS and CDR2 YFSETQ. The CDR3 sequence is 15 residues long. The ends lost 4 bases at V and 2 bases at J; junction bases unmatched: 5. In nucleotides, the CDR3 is TGCGCCAGCAGCCCACGGACAGGCAACACCGGGGAGCTGTTTTTT. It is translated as CASSPRTGNTGELFF.

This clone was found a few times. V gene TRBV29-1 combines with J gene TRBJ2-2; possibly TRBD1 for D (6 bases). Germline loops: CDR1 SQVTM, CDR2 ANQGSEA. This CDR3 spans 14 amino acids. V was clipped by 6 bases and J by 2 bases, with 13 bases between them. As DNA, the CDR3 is TGCAGCGTGAAAGGACAGATAAACACCGGGGAGCTGTTTTTT. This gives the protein CSVKGQINTGELFF.

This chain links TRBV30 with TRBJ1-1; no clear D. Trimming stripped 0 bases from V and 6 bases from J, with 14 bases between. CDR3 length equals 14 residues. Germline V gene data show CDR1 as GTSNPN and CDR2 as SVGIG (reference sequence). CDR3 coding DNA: TGTGCCTGGAGTGTTATGGGGTATGGTCCTGAAGCTTTCTTT. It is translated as CAWSVMGYGPEAFF.

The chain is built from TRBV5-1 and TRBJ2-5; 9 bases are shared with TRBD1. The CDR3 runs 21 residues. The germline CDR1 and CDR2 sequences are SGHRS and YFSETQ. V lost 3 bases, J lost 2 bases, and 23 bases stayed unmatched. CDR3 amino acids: CASSSSYLRRGTQGAQETQYF. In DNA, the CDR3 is TGCGCCAGCAGCTCCAGTTATCTGAGGCGGGGGACACAGGGGGCTCAAGAGACCCAGTACTTC.